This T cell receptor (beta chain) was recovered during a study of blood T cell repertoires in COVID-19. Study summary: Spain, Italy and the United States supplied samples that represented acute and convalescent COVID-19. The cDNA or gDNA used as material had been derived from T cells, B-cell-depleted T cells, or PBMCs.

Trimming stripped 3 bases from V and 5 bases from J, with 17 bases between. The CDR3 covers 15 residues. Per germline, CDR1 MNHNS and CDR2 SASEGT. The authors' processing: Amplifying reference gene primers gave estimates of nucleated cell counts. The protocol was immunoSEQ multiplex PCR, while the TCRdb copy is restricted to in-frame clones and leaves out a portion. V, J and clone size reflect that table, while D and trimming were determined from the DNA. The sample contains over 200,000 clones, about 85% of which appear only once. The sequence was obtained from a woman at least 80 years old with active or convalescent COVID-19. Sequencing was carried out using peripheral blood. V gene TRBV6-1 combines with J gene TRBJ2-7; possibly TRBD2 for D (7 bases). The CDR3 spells CASSEVGGAWNEQYF. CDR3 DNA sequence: TGTGCCAGCAGTGAGGTGGGGGGGGCCTGGAACGAGCAGTACTTC.